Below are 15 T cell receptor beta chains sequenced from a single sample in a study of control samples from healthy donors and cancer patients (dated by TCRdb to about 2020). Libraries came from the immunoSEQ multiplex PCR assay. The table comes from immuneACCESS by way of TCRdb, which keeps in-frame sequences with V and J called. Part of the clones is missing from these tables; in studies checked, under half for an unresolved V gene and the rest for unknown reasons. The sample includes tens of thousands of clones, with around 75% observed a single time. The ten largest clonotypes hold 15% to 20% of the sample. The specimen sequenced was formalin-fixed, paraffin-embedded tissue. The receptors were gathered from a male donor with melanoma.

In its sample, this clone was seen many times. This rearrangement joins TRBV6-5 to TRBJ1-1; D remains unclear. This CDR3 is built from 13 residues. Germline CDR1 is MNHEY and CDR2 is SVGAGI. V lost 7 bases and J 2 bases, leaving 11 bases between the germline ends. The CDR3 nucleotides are TGTGCCAGCAACGAGGACGATAACACTGAAGCTTTCTTT. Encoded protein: CASNEDDNTEAFF.

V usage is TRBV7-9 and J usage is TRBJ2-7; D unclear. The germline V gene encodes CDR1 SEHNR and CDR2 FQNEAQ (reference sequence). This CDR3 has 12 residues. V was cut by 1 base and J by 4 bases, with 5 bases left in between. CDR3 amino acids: CASSLGVYEQYF. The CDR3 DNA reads TGTGCCAGCAGCTTAGGGGTATACGAGCAGTACTTC. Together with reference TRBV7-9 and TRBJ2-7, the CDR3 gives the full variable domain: DTGVSQNPRHKITKRGQNVTFRCDPISEHNRLYWYRQTLGQGPEFLTYFQNEAQLEKSRLLSDRFSAERPKGSFSTLEIQRTEQGDSAMYLCASSLGVYEQYFGPGTRLTVT.

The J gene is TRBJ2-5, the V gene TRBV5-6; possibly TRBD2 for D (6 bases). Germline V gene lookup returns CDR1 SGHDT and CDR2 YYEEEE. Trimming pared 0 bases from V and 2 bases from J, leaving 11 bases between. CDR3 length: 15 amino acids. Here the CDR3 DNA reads TGTGCCAGCAGCTTGGCTTCGGGGAGGCAAGAGACCCAGTACTTC. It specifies CASSLASGRQETQYF.

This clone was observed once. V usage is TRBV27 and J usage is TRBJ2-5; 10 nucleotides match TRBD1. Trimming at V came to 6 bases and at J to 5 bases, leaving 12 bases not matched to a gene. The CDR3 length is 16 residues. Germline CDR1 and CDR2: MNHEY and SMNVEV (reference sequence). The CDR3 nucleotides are TGTGCCAGCAGCCCACTTCCGGGGACAGGGGTGGAGACCCAGTACTTC. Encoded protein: CASSPLPGTGVETQYF.

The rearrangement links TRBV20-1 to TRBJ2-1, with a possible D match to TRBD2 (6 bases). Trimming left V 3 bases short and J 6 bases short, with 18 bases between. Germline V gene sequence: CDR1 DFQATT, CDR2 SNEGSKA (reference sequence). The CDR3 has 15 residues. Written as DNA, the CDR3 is TGCAGTGCTAGTTCGACCGCCGGAGCGGGCAATGAGCAGTTCTTC. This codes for CSASSTAGAGNEQFF.

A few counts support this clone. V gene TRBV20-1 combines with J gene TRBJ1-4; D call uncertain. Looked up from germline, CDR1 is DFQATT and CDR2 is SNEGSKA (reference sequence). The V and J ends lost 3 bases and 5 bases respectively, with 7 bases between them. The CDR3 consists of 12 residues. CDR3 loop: CSASFTNEKLFF. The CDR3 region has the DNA TGCAGTGCTAGTTTCACCAATGAAAAACTGTTTTTT.

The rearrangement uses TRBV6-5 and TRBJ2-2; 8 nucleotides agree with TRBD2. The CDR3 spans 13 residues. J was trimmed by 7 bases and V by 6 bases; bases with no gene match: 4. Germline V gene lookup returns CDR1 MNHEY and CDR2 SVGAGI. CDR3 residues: CASRQGLVGELFF. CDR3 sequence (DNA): TGTGCCAGCAGGCAGGGACTAGTCGGGGAGCTGTTTTTT.

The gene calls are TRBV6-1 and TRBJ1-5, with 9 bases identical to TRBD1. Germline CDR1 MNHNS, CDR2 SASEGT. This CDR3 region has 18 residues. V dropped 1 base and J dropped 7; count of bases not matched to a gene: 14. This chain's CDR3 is CASSEGGNRGRLAQPQHF. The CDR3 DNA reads TGTGCCAGCAGTGAAGGGGGCAACAGGGGGCGGTTGGCCCAGCCCCAGCATTTT.

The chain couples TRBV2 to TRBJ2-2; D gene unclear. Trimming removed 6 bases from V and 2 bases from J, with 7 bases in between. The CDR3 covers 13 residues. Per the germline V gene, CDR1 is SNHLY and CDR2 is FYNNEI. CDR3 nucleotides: TGTGCCAGCAGGCCCCCCAACACCGGGGAGCTGTTTTTT. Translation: CASRPPNTGELFF.

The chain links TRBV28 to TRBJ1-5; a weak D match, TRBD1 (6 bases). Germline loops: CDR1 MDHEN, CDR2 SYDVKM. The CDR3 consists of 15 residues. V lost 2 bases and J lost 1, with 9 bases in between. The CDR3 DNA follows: TGTGCCAGCAGTTTAGACAGGAGCAGCAATCAGCCCCAGCATTTT. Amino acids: CASSLDRSSNQPQHF.

In DNA, the CDR3 is TGTGCCAGCAGAGCCCGAAGTGAGCAGTTCTTC. Its protein is CASRARSEQFF. This chain links TRBV6-5 with TRBJ2-1; no clear D gene. This CDR3 has 11 amino acids. V lost 6 bases and J 9 bases, leaving 9 bases between the germline ends. CDR1 and CDR2 (germline): MNHEY, SVGAGI.

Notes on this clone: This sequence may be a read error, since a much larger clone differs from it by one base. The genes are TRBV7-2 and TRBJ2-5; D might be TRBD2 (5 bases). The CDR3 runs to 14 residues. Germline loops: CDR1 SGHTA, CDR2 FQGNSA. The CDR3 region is CASSLAGDQEIQYF. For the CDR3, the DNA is TGTGCCAGCTCACTGGCCGGGGATCAGGAGATCCAGTACTTC.

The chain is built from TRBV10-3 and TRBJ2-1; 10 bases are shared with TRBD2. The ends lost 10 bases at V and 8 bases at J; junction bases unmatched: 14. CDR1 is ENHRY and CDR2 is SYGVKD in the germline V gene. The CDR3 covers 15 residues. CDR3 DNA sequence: TGTGCCACCGCAGCACTAGCGGGAACATCCTATGAGCAGTTCTTC. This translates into CATAALAGTSYEQFF.

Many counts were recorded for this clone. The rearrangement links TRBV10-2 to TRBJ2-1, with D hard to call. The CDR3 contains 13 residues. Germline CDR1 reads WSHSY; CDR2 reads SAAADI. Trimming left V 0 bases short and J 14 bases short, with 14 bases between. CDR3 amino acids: CASSESMVGKEFF. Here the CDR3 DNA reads TGCGCCAGCAGTGAGTCGATGGTGGGGAAGGAGTTCTTC.

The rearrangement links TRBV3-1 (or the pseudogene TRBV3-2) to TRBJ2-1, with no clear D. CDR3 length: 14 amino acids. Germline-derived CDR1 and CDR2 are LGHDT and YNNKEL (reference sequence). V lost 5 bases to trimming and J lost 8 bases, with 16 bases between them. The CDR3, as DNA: TGTGCCAGCAGCTCAGGTGGATTTTTCGATGAGCAGTTCTTC. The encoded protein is CASSSGGFFDEQFF.